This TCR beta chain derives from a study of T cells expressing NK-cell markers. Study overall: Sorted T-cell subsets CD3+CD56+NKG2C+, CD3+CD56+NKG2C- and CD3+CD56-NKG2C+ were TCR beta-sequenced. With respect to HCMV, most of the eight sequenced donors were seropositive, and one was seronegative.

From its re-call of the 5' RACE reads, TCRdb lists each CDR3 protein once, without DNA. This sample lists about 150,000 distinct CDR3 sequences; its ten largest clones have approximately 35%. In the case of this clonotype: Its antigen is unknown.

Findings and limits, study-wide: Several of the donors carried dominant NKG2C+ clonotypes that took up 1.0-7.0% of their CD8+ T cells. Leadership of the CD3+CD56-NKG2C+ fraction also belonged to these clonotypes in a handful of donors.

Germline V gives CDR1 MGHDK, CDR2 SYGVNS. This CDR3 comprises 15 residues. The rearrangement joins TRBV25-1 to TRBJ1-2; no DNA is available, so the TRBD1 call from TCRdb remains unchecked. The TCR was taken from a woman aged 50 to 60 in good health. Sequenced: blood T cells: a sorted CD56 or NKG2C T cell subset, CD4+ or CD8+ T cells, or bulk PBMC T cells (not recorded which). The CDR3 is CASGGATGANYGYTF.